These T cell receptor beta chains were read from a single sample in a study of early T cells in non-severe SARS-CoV-2 infection. From the 5' RACE reads, TCRdb called clonotypes with MiXCR, one entry per CDR3 protein. This sample carries about 29,000 distinct CDR3 sequences, more than 3.5% of them seen once, and the ten largest clones take over 6%. Specimen: whole blood. The source is an adult who was a healthcare worker with PCR-confirmed SARS-CoV-2 infection or an uninfected control (not recorded which). The CDR3 runs from the conserved cysteine through the conserved F or W. The D gene is left open where the match is weak. Clone sizes are given selectively: once, few, many, or a class where the clone is expanded.

-	TRBV7-9	TRBD1	TRBJ2-5	TGTGCCAGCAGCTTAGGACAGGGGGATCAAGAGACCCAGTACTTC	CASSLGQGDQETQYF
many	TRBV7-9	-	TRBJ1-1	TGTGCCAGCAGCTTAGGACAGCTGAACACTGAAGCTTTCTTT	CASSLGQLNTEAFF
-	TRBV18	TRBD2	TRBJ2-1	TGTGCCAGCTCCACGCGGGGGAGCTACAATGAGCAGTTCTTC	CASSTRGSYNEQFF
many	TRBV18	-	TRBJ1-6	TGTGCCAGCTCATCGGACGGTTCACCCCTCCACTTT	CASSSDGSPLHF
many	TRBV5-5	TRBD2	TRBJ2-1	TGTGCCAGCAGCTTCGGACTAGCTGGCTACAATGAGCAGTTCTTC	CASSFGLAGYNEQFF
many	TRBV12-2	-	TRBJ2-7	TGTGCAAGTCGCCCTACCACCCGGACAGGGAACAACGAGCAGTACTTC	CASRPTTRTGNNEQYF
many	TRBV10-2	-	TRBJ1-1	TGCGCCAGCAAGAAAAGGGGGGGGACTGAAGCTTTCTTT	CASKKRGGTEAFF
many	TRBV5-1	-	TRBJ2-5	TGCGCCAGCAGCTTGGCCGCACAGGTCCAAGAGACCCAGTACTTC	CASSLAAQVQETQYF
many	TRBV5-5	-	TRBJ1-1	TGTGCCAGCAGCTTAGCACCGAACACTGAAGCTTTCTTT	CASSLAPNTEAFF
many	TRBV7-2	-	TRBJ1-2	TGTGCCAGCAGCTCTTATTCGAGGCCGAATGGCTACACCTTC	CASSSYSRPNGYTF
many	TRBV7-2	TRBD1	TRBJ1-2	TGTGCCAGCAGCCCCAACCGGGACAGATATGGCTACACCTTC	CASSPNRDRYGYTF
many	TRBV7-9	TRBD1	TRBJ1-1	TGTGCCAGCAGCTCGACAGGGGGGTGGTCTGAAGCTTTCTTT	CASSSTGGWSEAFF
-	TRBV28	-	TRBJ1-1	TGTGCCAGCAGATACAACACTGAAGCTTTCTTT	CASRYNTEAFF
many	TRBV5-1	-	TRBJ2-3	TGCGCCAGCAGCTTGGGTGCGTCAGAATATATGCAGTATTTT	CASSLGASEYMQYF
few	TRBV12-2	-	TRBJ2-1	TGTGCAAGTCGCCCACACAGGGATTTGGAATCCTACAATGAGCAGTTCTTC	CASRPHRDLESYNEQFF
few	TRBV18	-	TRBJ1-1	TGTGCCAGCTCACCTCTACCTTTCACTGAAGCTTTCTTT	CASSPLPFTEAFF
many	TRBV5-1	-	TRBJ2-7	TGCGCCAGCAGCTTGGAAGGGATCGGCTACGAGCAGTACTTC	CASSLEGIGYEQYF
many	TRBV6-2/TRBV6-3	-	TRBJ2-7	TGTGCCAGCAGTTACTCGAGGGGCTACACCGCACAGCAGTACTTC	CASSYSRGYTAQQYF
few	TRBV29-1	TRBD1	TRBJ1-1	TGCAGCACAGGACAGGGTGACACTGAAGCTTTCTTT	CSTGQGDTEAFF
many	TRBV7-9	-	TRBJ1-1	TGTGCCAGCAGCATACATATGGGTGAAGCTTTCTTT	CASSIHMGEAFF